The 32 T cell receptor beta chains below all came from one sample that was sequenced in a study of T cells in Graves' hyperthyroidism and ophthalmopathy. RNA transcripts served as the template for amplifying TCR beta CDR3 regions. Primed by the HTBI set, a first-round RT-PCR was run on the TCR CDR3. MiXCR, applied by TCRdb to the multiplex PCR reads, yields one record per CDR3 protein. The sample lists 730,000 or so distinct CDR3 sequences; roughly a sixth were seen once. What was sequenced was blood. The receptors originated from a woman in her fifties or sixties with Graves' hyperthyroidism that later progressed to Graves' ophthalmopathy.

This clonotype occurred many times. This chain connects TRBV7-6 to TRBJ1-2; D is unresolved. The V gene lost 5 bases and the J gene lost 4 bases, with 20 bases spanning the gap. CDR3 length equals 16 residues. Germline V gene sequence: CDR1 SGHVS, CDR2 FNYEAQ. CDR3 nucleotides: TGTGCCAGCAGCCCGCGCACTGATTTGATAGGCTATGGCTACACCTTC. This sequence encodes CASSPRTDLIGYGYTF.

This clonotype has more than one count but fewer than ten. The chain uses TRBV5-1 and TRBJ2-5; TRBD1 matches at 11 bases. This CDR3 is 16 amino acids long. Trimming cost V 4 bases and J 1 base; bases outside gene matches: 6. Germline values: CDR1 SGHRS, CDR2 YFSETQ. The CDR3 DNA reads as TGCGCCAGCAGCCCCGGGACAGGGGGTATCCAAGAGACCCAGTACTTC. Translated, it gives CASSPGTGGIQETQYF.

This clonotype has a count of ten or more. This chain uses TRBV6-2 or TRBV6-3 with TRBJ1-2; a possible D gene is TRBD1 (5 bases). This CDR3 is 15 amino acids long. Germline values: CDR1 MNHEY, CDR2 SVGEGT. Trimming cost V 7 bases and J 5 bases, with 20 bases left between them. The CDR3 DNA reads TGTGCCAGCACCCTTACACGGGGCGCGAAGTATGGCTACACCTTC. Translated, it gives CASTLTRGAKYGYTF.

This chain uses TRBV5-4 with TRBJ2-7; 8 nucleotides agree with TRBD2. Losses at the gene ends were 6 bases for V and 7 bases for J; bases not matched to a gene: 12. CDR1 and CDR2 (germline): SGHNT, YYREEE (reference sequence). The CDR3 runs to 14 residues. The CDR3 is CASTPGLEGPEQYF. CDR3 nucleotides: TGTGCCAGCACCCCGGGACTAGAGGGCCCTGAGCAGTACTTC. The full variable domain, its missing parts supplied by reference TRBV5-4 and TRBJ2-7, is ETGVTQSPTHLIKTRGQQVTLRCSSQSGHNTVSWYQQALGQGPQFIFQYYREEENGRGNFPPRFSGLQFPNYSSELNVNALELDDSALYLCASTPGLEGPEQYFGPGTRLTVT.

The chain joins TRBV9 to TRBJ1-6; D is ambiguous. V lost 0 bases to trimming and J lost 7 bases, with 14 bases between them. This CDR3 is 16 amino acids long. CDR1 SGDLS and CDR2 YYNGEE come from the germline V gene. CDR3 nucleotide sequence: TGTGCCAGCAGCGTAGATTGGGGAATGGGGAATTCACCCCTCCACTTT. Translated: CASSVDWGMGNSPLHF. Drawing the rest from reference TRBV9 and TRBJ1-6, the complete variable domain is DSGVTQTPKHLITATGQRVTLRCSPRSGDLSVYWYQQSLDQGLQFLIQYYNGEERAKGNILERFSAQQFPDLHSELNLSSLELGDSALYFCASSVDWGMGNSPLHFGNGTRLTVT.

This clonotype occurred many times. The chain is built from TRBV20-1 and TRBJ1-2; D unresolved. This CDR3 has 13 amino acids. The V gene's germline CDR1 is DFQATT and CDR2 SNEGSKA (reference sequence). Trimming cost V 1 base and J 2 bases, with 8 bases left between them. The CDR3 loop is CSARGLQNYGYTF. CDR3 in DNA: TGCAGTGCTAGAGGGTTACAGAACTATGGCTACACCTTC.

This clonotype showed up many times. The J gene is TRBJ2-2, the V gene TRBV13; 7 bases are a match to TRBD1. Germline V gene sequence: CDR1 PRHDT, CDR2 FYEKMQ (reference sequence). This CDR3 has 17 amino acids. Trimming cost V 5 bases and J 0 bases; bases outside gene matches: 9. CDR3 in DNA: TGTGCCAGCAGCATAAGCAGGGGGATGACGAACACCGGGGAGCTGTTTTTT. Amino acids: CASSISRGMTNTGELFF.

Note on this clonotype: With a much larger clone just one base away, this may be a read error. The chain employs TRBV12-3 or TRBV12-4 and TRBJ1-3, with D unclear. V was clipped by 8 bases and J by 6 bases, with 14 bases between them. The CDR3 is 13 residues long. This chain's CDR3 is CASRPAGANTIYF. In DNA, the CDR3 is TGTGCCAGCCGTCCCGCGGGAGCAAACACCATATATTTT.

At least ten counts were recorded for this clonotype. V usage is TRBV18 and J usage is TRBJ2-1; the D is unclear. The CDR3 extends over 16 amino acids. The V end lost 0 bases, the J end lost 4 bases, and 13 bases lay between the germline ends. The germline gives CDR1 KGHSH, CDR2 LQKENI. The CDR3 reads CASSPPAGLSYNEQFF. The CDR3 DNA is TGTGCCAGCTCACCACCAGCAGGCCTCTCTTACAATGAGCAGTTCTTC.

The V and J genes are TRBV27 and TRBJ1-1, with 10 nucleotides matching TRBD1. With V trimmed by 6 bases and J by 6 bases, 13 bases remained unmatched. The CDR3 covers 16 residues. Germline CDR1 is MNHEY and CDR2 is SMNVEV (reference sequence). CDR3 sequence: CASRLGQGPQMAEAFF. For the CDR3, the DNA is TGTGCCAGCAGGCTGGGACAGGGGCCCCAGATGGCTGAAGCTTTCTTT.

This clonotype was detected many times. The chain links TRBV11-2 to TRBJ2-3; 8 positions agree with TRBD1. The CDR3 is made up of 15 amino acids. Germline V gene lookup returns CDR1 SGHAT and CDR2 FQNNGV. V lost 5 bases, J lost 0 bases, and 4 bases stayed unmatched. The CDR3 here is CASSIGQGSTDTQYF. CDR3 DNA: TGTGCCAGCAGCATTGGACAGGGAAGCACAGATACGCAGTATTTT.

This clonotype was observed many times. V gene TRBV3-1 combines with J gene TRBJ1-1; 9 bases are a match to TRBD1. The CDR3 is 14 residues long. The germline V gene encodes CDR1 LGHDT and CDR2 YNNKEL (reference sequence). Losses at the gene ends were 4 bases for V and 5 bases for J; bases not matched to a gene: 5. CDR3 loop: CASSPRDRVTEAFF. Written as DNA, the CDR3 is TGTGCCAGCAGCCCCCGGGACAGGGTAACTGAAGCTTTCTTT. The full variable domain, in which reference TRBV3-1 and TRBJ1-1 provide the parts outside the CDR3, is DTAVSQTPKYLVTQMGNDKSIKCEQNLGHDTMYWYKQDSKKFLKIMFSYNNKELIINETVPNRFSPKSPDKAHLNLHINSLELGDSAVYFCASSPRDRVTEAFFGQGTRLTVV.

The V gene is TRBV9, the J gene TRBJ2-3, with D possibly matching TRBD1 (6 bases). Between the trimmed V and J ends, which lost 3 bases and 6 bases, there was a span of 23 bases. The CDR3 length is 17 residues. Germline loops: CDR1 SGDLS, CDR2 YYNGEE. The CDR3 loop reads CASSADSRDTSRDTQYF. CDR3 nucleotide sequence: TGTGCCAGCAGCGCGGACTCCCGGGACACGTCGAGGGATACGCAGTATTTT.

CDR3 region: CASSLDRGRYEQYF. CDR3 nucleotides: TGTGCCAGCAGCTTAGACAGGGGCAGGTACGAGCAGTACTTC. This sequence joins TRBV7-6 and TRBJ2-7, with 7 positions matching TRBD1. Losses at the gene ends were 1 base for V and 4 bases for J; bases not matched to a gene: 4. Germline CDR1 SGHVS, CDR2 FNYEAQ. This CDR3 comprises 14 residues.

This clonotype was seen many times. The rearrangement uses TRBV30 and TRBJ1-5, with a possible D match to TRBD1 (5 bases). Germline V gene data show CDR1 as GTSNPN and CDR2 as SVGIG (reference sequence). CDR3 length equals 13 residues. Trimming removed 3 bases at V and 4 bases at J, with 10 bases between. CDR3 DNA: TGTGCCTGGAGAGGGGAGGGAAATCAGCCCCAGCATTTT. Amino acids: CAWRGEGNQPQHF.

This clonotype has more than one count but fewer than ten. The rearrangement uses TRBV5-6 and TRBJ1-2, with D possibly TRBD1 on 5 matching bases. The CDR3 runs 14 residues. CDR1 is SGHDT, CDR2 YYEEEE, per germline. V lost 6 bases to trimming and J lost 0 bases, with 12 bases between them. This CDR3 is CASTKGIANYGYTF. CDR3 bases: TGTGCCAGCACCAAGGGGATTGCTAACTATGGCTACACCTTC.

The chain has TRBV19 and TRBJ2-7; possible D gene TRBD1, 5 bases. Germline V gene lookup returns CDR1 LNHDA and CDR2 SQIVND (reference sequence). V dropped 3 bases and J dropped 2 bases, with 8 bases sitting between them. This CDR3 spans 13 amino acids. The CDR3 region is CASSIDRTYEQYF. The CDR3 nucleotides read TGTGCCAGTAGTATCGACAGAACCTACGAGCAGTACTTC.

This clonotype was seen only a few times. The rearrangement links TRBV5-4 to TRBJ2-5; D may be TRBD1 or TRBD2 (5 bases each). Germline V gene data show CDR1 as SGHNT and CDR2 as YYREEE (reference sequence). CDR3 length: 15 residues. V was trimmed by 3 bases and J by 2 bases, leaving 14 bases between them. The CDR3 region is CASSSPGRLQETQYF. For the CDR3, the DNA is TGTGCCAGCAGCTCCCCGGGACGGCTACAAGAGACCCAGTACTTC.

The rearrangement uses TRBV7-8 and TRBJ1-4; possible D gene TRBD1, 6 bases. This CDR3 has 16 amino acids. The germline gives CDR1 SGHVS, CDR2 FQNEAQ. V was pared by 5 bases and J by 0 bases, with 13 bases between. The CDR3 DNA follows: TGTGCCAGCAGCCCACGGGGGGCTGCAACTAATGAAAAACTGTTTTTT. This encodes CASSPRGAATNEKLFF. Full variable domain (rest looked up from reference TRBV7-8 and TRBJ1-4): GAGVSQSPRYKVAKRGQDVALRCDPISGHVSLFWYQQALGQGPEFLTYFQNEAQLDKSGLPSDRFFAERPEGSVSTLKIQRTQQEDSAVYLCASSPRGAATNEKLFFGSGTQLSVL.

This clonotype occurred a few times. The CDR3 nucleotides are TGTGCCAGTAGTCCGGCGGAGAACACTGAAGCTTTCTTT. Translated, it gives CASSPAENTEAFF. The chain combines TRBV19 with TRBJ1-1; D is unclear. The germline gives CDR1 LNHDA, CDR2 SQIVND (reference sequence). The CDR3 extends over 13 amino acids. Trimming stripped 5 bases from V and 1 base from J, with 8 bases between.

This clonotype has a count of ten or more. The chain joins TRBV7-9 to TRBJ2-3; 8 bases map to TRBD1. CDR1 and CDR2 (germline): SEHNR, FQNEAQ (reference sequence). Trimming at V came to 6 bases and at J to 11 bases, leaving 13 bases not matched to a gene. The CDR3 length is 14 residues. CDR3 coding DNA: TGTGCCAGCAGTTATAGACCAGGGGGCCTGGAGCAGTATTTT. Translating gives CASSYRPGGLEQYF.

The chain recombines TRBV6-1 with TRBJ1-4, with 10 bases that match TRBD1. There are 14 residues in the CDR3. V shed 6 bases and J 7 bases; nucleotides not matched to a gene: 5. CDR1 and CDR2 (germline): MNHNS, SASEGT. The CDR3, as DNA: TGTGCCAGCAGATACCGGGACAGGGGTGAAAAACTGTTTTTT. It is translated as CASRYRDRGEKLFF.

Notes on this clonotype: Relative to the germline gene, one junction end is altered; a read error may explain this. The genes are TRBV10-2 and TRBJ1-1; tentatively, D is TRBD1 (5 bases). The CDR3 is made up of 14 amino acids. CDR1 and CDR2 (germline): WSHSY, SAAADI. This CDR3 reads CATSGATVGTEAFF. The DNA of the CDR3 is TGTGCCACCAGTGGCGCGACAGTGGGAACTGAAGCTTTCTTT.

This clonotype was recorded a few times. The genes are TRBV2 and TRBJ1-3, with D maybe TRBD1 (6 bases). V gave up 10 bases and J gave up 4 bases, with 14 bases separating them. Looked up from germline, CDR1 is SNHLY and CDR2 is FYNNEI. This CDR3 has 13 amino acids. CDR3 sequence (DNA): TGTGCCACTACCACAGGGATCGGAAACACCATATATTTT. Protein sequence: CATTTGIGNTIYF.

There are a few counts of this clonotype. The chain links TRBV9 to TRBJ1-2; TRBD1 matches 8 bases. V shed 4 bases and J 8 bases; nucleotides not matched to a gene: 10. CDR1 SGDLS and CDR2 YYNGEE come from the germline V gene. There are 14 residues in the CDR3. The CDR3 loop is CASSPRQGSWGYTF. For the CDR3, the DNA is TGTGCCAGCAGCCCCCGACAGGGGAGTTGGGGCTACACCTTC. Complete variable domain (other parts from reference TRBV9 and TRBJ1-2): DSGVTQTPKHLITATGQRVTLRCSPRSGDLSVYWYQQSLDQGLQFLIQYYNGEERAKGNILERFSAQQFPDLHSELNLSSLELGDSALYFCASSPRQGSWGYTFGSGTRLTVV.

This clonotype was picked up many times. The chain employs TRBV11-2 and TRBJ1-6; D perhaps matches TRBD1 (6 bases). The germline CDR1 and CDR2 sequences are SGHAT and FQNNGV. The CDR3 is 16 amino acids. V dropped 7 bases and J dropped 2 bases, with 15 bases sitting between them. The CDR3 sequence is CASTLMGGAYNSPLHF. Written as DNA, the CDR3 is TGTGCCAGCACCCTAATGGGGGGCGCCTATAATTCACCCCTCCACTTT.

In this sample, this clonotype turned up many times. The chain employs TRBV20-1 and TRBJ2-2; D is unresolved. V was shortened by 3 bases and J by 4 bases, with 9 bases between the two germline ends. The length of the CDR3 is 13 residues. Germline CDR1 reads DFQATT; CDR2 reads SNEGSKA (reference sequence). As DNA, the CDR3 is TGCAGTGCTAGGGTCCTTGTCACCGGGGAGCTGTTTTTT. This encodes CSARVLVTGELFF.

As to this clonotype: A much larger clone is a single base away; this may be a read error. The chain joins TRBV20-1 to TRBJ2-5; 7 bases agree with TRBD1. The CDR3 is 13 amino acids. V lost 4 bases, J lost 2 bases, and 4 bases stayed unmatched. Germline CDR1 is DFQATT and CDR2 is SNEGSKA (reference sequence). The CDR3 sequence is CSAISGGQETQYF. CDR3 nucleotides: TGCAGTGCTATATCAGGGGGACAAGAGACCCAGTACTTC.

In its sample, this clonotype was seen many times. The chain employs TRBV7-2 and TRBJ2-5; 13 bases fit TRBD2. J was trimmed by 5 bases and V by 5 bases; bases with no gene match: 8. The germline gives CDR1 SGHTA, CDR2 FQGNSA. The CDR3 is made up of 16 amino acids. CDR3 residues: CASSPGLAGAQETQYF. CDR3 nucleotide sequence: TGTGCCAGCAGCCCAGGACTAGCGGGGGCCCAGGAGACCCAGTACTTC.

This chain links TRBV4-1 with TRBJ1-5, with 9 bases identical to TRBD1. CDR3 size: 15 residues. CDR1 and CDR2 from the germline V gene are MGHRA and YSYEKL. The J segment lost 5 bases and the V segment lost 3 bases, leaving 5 bases of the junction unmatched. The CDR3 loop is CASSHPDRGDQPQHF. As DNA, the CDR3 is TGCGCCAGCAGCCACCCTGACAGGGGGGATCAGCCCCAGCATTTT.

The sample holds many counts of this clonotype. The rearrangement links TRBV20-1 to TRBJ1-1; no clear D gene. The length of the CDR3 is 14 residues. Trimming removed 5 bases at V and 0 bases at J, with 13 bases between. Germline V gene data show CDR1 as DFQATT and CDR2 as SNEGSKA (reference sequence). The CDR3 loop is CSASVWVLNTEAFF. The CDR3 DNA sequence: TGCAGTGCTTCTGTCTGGGTATTGAACACTGAAGCTTTCTTT.

This clonotype was counted at least ten times. The rearrangement uses TRBV3-1 and TRBJ1-1; 12 bases are shared with TRBD1. Germline V lookup: CDR1 LGHDT, CDR2 YNNKEL (reference sequence). CDR3 length: 19 residues. V gave up 0 bases and J gave up 2 bases; unmatched junction bases: 10. The CDR3 DNA reads TGTGCCAGCAGCCAAGATCTATTAGGGACAGGGGGCATTAACACTGAAGCTTTCTTT. Its translation: CASSQDLLGTGGINTEAFF.